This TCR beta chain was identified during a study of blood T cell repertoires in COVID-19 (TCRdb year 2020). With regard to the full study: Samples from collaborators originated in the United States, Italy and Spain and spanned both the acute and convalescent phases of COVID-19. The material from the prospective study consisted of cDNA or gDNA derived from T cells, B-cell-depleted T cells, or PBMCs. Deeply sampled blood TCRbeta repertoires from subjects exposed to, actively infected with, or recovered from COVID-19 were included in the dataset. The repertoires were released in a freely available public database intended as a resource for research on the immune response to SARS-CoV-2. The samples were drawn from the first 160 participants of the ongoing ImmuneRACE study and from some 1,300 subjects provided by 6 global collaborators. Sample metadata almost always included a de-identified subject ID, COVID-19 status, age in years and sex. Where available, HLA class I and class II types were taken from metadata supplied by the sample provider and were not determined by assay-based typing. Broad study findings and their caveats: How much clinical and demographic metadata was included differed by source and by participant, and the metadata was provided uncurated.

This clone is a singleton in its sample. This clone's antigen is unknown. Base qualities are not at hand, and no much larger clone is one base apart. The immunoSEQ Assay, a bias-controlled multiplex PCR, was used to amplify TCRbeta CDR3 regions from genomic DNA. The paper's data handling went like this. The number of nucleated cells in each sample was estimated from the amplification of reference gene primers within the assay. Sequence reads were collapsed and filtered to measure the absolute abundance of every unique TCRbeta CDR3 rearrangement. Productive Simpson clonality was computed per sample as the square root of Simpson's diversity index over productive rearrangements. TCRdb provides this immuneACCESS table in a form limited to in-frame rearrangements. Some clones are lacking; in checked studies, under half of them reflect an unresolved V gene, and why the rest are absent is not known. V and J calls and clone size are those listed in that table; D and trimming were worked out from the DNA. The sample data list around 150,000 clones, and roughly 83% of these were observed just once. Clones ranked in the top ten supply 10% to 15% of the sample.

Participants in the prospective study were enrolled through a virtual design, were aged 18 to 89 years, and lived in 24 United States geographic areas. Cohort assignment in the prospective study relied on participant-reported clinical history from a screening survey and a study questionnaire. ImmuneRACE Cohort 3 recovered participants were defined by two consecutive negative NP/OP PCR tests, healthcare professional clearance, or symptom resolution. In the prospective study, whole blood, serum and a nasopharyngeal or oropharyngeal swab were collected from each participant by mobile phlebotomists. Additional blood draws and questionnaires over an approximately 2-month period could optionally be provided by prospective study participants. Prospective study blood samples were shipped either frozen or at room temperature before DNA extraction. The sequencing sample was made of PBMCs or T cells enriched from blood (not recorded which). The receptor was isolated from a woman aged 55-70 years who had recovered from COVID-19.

The nucleotide sequence reads as follows: TGCGCCAGCAGCTCGGGGTACAGGAACACTGAAGCTTTCTTT. Its protein product is CASSSGYRNTEAFF. Recombination connected TRBV5-1 to TRBJ1-1; confidence is insufficient to name the D gene. The germline V gene specifies SGHRS as CDR1 and YFSETQ as CDR2. The trim is 3 bases for V and 1 base for J, with a gap of 10 bases between the germline ends. The CDR3 sequence holds 14 residues, the cysteine and phenylalanine included. The sequence is cut down to CDR3 DNA, 42 bases in frame from base 1.